Below, 10 T cell receptor beta chains from the same sample are listed, as sequenced in a study of CD8 T cells in ankylosing spondylitis. From the 5' RACE reads, TCRdb called clonotypes with MiXCR, one entry per CDR3 protein. The table lists some 87,000 distinct CDR3 sequences, around 25% of them singletons. The sequenced sample consisted of blood, either unsorted or a sorted T cell fraction (not recorded which). Receptor source: a male donor with ankylosing spondylitis or in good health (not recorded which).

This clonotype was counted between two and nine times. The genes are TRBV5-5 and TRBJ2-1, with 9 bases aligning to TRBD1. The CDR3 is 15 amino acids. The V gene end was trimmed by 5 bases and the J gene end by 1 base; junction bases not matched to a gene: 4. CDR1 SGHKS and CDR2 YYEKEE come from the germline V gene (reference sequence). CDR3 sequence reads: CASRSTGGSYNEQFF. CDR3 coding DNA: TGTGCCAGCAGATCGACAGGGGGATCCTACAATGAGCAGTTCTTC.

This clonotype appeared a few times. The chain uses TRBV6-1 and TRBJ1-4, with TRBD1 matching over 9 bases. Germline V gene sequence: CDR1 MNHNS, CDR2 SASEGT. V lost 3 bases and J lost 10; bases outside the gene matches: 9. The CDR3 is made up of 15 amino acids. The CDR3 DNA reads TGTGCCAGCAGTGACCGAACAGGGGGCGGCGGAAAACTGTTTTTT. As protein: CASSDRTGGGGKLFF.

The chain employs TRBV20-1 and TRBJ2-7; either TRBD1 or TRBD2 may fit D (5 bases each). The CDR3 loop spans 13 amino acids. Germline CDR1 and CDR2: DFQATT and SNEGSKA (reference sequence). V was cut by 6 bases and J by 2 bases, with 14 bases left in between. This chain's CDR3 is CSASPVGAYEQYF. DNA of the CDR3: TGCAGTGCCTCTCCAGTGGGGGCCTACGAGCAGTACTTC.

This clonotype has only a few counts. The rearrangement links TRBV29-1 to TRBJ1-1; D is undetermined. With 4 bases removed from V and 0 bases from J, the gap between germline ends came to 9 bases. The germline gives CDR1 SQVTM, CDR2 ANQGSEA. The CDR3 length is 13 residues. CDR3 nucleotides: TGCAGCGTTGGGCCTCTGATGAACACTGAAGCTTTCTTT. Translated: CSVGPLMNTEAFF.

The genes are TRBV7-2 and TRBJ2-1; D is perhaps TRBD1 or TRBD2 (6 bases each). This CDR3 is 15 amino acids long. With 2 bases removed from V and 4 bases from J, the gap between germline ends came to 12 bases. CDR1 and CDR2 (germline): SGHTA, FQGNSA. The CDR3: CASSLRGVGYNEQFF. CDR3 sequence (DNA): TGTGCCAGCAGCTTAAGGGGGGTCGGATACAATGAGCAGTTCTTC.

V and J are TRBV20-1 and TRBJ2-7; D is ambiguous. The CDR3 loop spans 13 amino acids. The V end was cut by 3 bases, the J end by 2 bases, with 11 bases between. Germline CDR1 is DFQATT and CDR2 is SNEGSKA (reference sequence). CDR3: CSASIRGTYEQYV. The CDR3 DNA follows: TGCAGTGCTAGTATCCGAGGAACCTACGAGCAGTACGTC.

This clonotype has just a few counts. The V and J genes are TRBV15 and TRBJ1-1, with D perhaps TRBD1 (5 bases). CDR1 and CDR2 (germline): LNHNV, YYDKDF (reference sequence). There are 14 residues in the CDR3. Trimming removed 5 bases at V and 8 bases at J, with 18 bases between. This CDR3 reads CATSGRREGAEAFF. CDR3 bases: TGTGCCACCAGCGGCCGACGGGAAGGGGCAGAAGCTTTCTTT.

A few counts support this clonotype. The chain has TRBV7-6 and TRBJ1-1; D not certain. V was cut by 2 bases and J by 5 bases, with 12 bases left in between. The CDR3 is 14 amino acids. Germline CDR1 SGHVS, CDR2 FNYEAQ. CDR3 sequence reads: CASSLRVTGTEAFF. CDR3 sequence (DNA): TGTGCCAGCAGCTTAAGGGTCACGGGGACTGAAGCTTTCTTT.

This chain uses TRBV15 with TRBJ1-2; possible D gene TRBD1, 5 bases. Germline V gene lookup returns CDR1 LNHNV and CDR2 YYDKDF (reference sequence). Trimming removed 0 bases at V and 2 bases at J, with 10 bases between. The CDR3 consists of 15 residues. The CDR3 here is CATSRDNGQNYGYTF. The CDR3 bases are TGTGCCACCAGCAGAGATAACGGACAAAACTATGGCTACACCTTC. The full variable domain, rest sourced from reference TRBV15 and TRBJ1-2, is DAMVIQNPRYQVTQFGKPVTLSCSQTLNHNVMYWYQQKSSQAPKLLFHYYDKDFNNEADTPDNFQSRRPNTSFCFLDIRSPGLGDTAMYLCATSRDNGQNYGYTFGSGTRLTVV.

A few counts support this clonotype. The chain uses TRBV12-3 or TRBV12-4 and TRBJ1-5; a weak D match, TRBD1 (5 bases). CDR3 size: 13 residues. Trimming took 3 bases from V and 2 from J, leaving 5 bases between them. CDR3 sequence (DNA): TGTGCCAGCAGTTTGGGACGCAATCAGCCCCAGCATTTT. Encoded protein: CASSLGRNQPQHF.